Listed here is a single T cell receptor (beta chain). The specificity of this receptor is unknown. Per-base quality was not reported, and no clone a single base away is much larger than it. These data belong to a study of blood T cell repertoires in COVID-19 (dated by TCRdb to 2020 to 2021). As for the study more broadly: Samples covering the acute and convalescent phases of COVID-19 were provided by collaborators in the United States, Italy and Spain. Samples came from the ongoing ImmuneRACE study (first 160 participants) plus 1,254 subjects from 6 global collaborators. Subjects who had been exposed to COVID-19, were actively infected with it, or had recovered from it provided the deeply sampled blood TCRbeta repertoires that made up the dataset. HLA class I and class II types, where available, came from metadata supplied by the sample provider rather than from assay-based typing. A freely available public database, intended as a resource for researchers studying the immune response to SARS-CoV-2, is where the repertoires were released. Nearly every sample came with metadata listing a de-identified subject ID, COVID-19 status, age in years and sex. The prospective study material was composed of cDNA or gDNA derived from T cells, B-cell-depleted T cells, or PBMCs.

Findings and caveats that apply to the study as a whole: The amount of clinical and demographic metadata varied by source and participant and was provided uncurated.

The germline V gene (reference sequence) gives CDR1 as LGHDT and CDR2 as YNNKEL. The CDR3, cysteine through phenylalanine, is 13 amino acids long. Just CDR3 DNA is preserved here, 39 bases in frame from base 1. The V end loses 8 bases and the J end loses 7 bases, and a stretch of 14 bases separates them. Each collaborating institution followed its own protocols to collect whole blood in K2EDTA tubes. Collaborator samples were shipped for TCRbeta analysis as frozen whole blood, isolated PBMCs, or DNA extracted from either sample type. TCRbeta CDR3 regions were amplified from genomic DNA using the immunoSEQ Assay, a bias-controlled multiplex PCR. The paper's data handling went like this. The number of nucleated cells in each sample was estimated by amplification of reference gene primers within the assay. To quantify the absolute abundance of each unique TCRbeta CDR3 rearrangement, sequence reads were collapsed and filtered. Productive Simpson clonality was computed per sample as the square root of Simpson's diversity index over productive rearrangements. Imported from immuneACCESS, the table was reduced by TCRdb to in-frame sequences with V and J called. These copies leave out some clones; in studies compared against another copy, an unresolved V gene accounts for under half, and the cause of the remainder is not known. V and J calls and clone size are those listed in that table; D and trimming were worked out from the DNA. Present in this sample are roughly 250,000 clones, 75% to 90% of which were seen just once. The ten largest clonotypes hold less than 10% of the sample.

The sample was peripheral blood. The TCR comes from a human donor in a cohort sampled during active COVID-19. The chain links TRBV3-1 (or the pseudogene TRBV3-2) with TRBJ1-4; the D gene is possibly TRBD1, with 5 bases matching. DNA sequence: TGTGCCAGCGGGCACGTTAGGGGTGAAAAACTGTTTTTT. It translates as CASGHVRGEKLFF.